This TCR beta chain was found in a study of blood T cell repertoires in COVID-19. The CDR3 spans 15 residues. Germline CDR1 is SEHNR and CDR2 is FQNEAQ (reference sequence). The trim removed 7 bases at V and 0 bases at J, leaving 6 bases unmatched. Authors' methods: How many nucleated cells were present was estimated from reference gene primer amplification. Libraries were prepared by immunoSEQ multiplex PCR; TCRdb keeps only in-frame clonotypes and omits some of them. That table supplies the V and J calls and clone size; D and trimming were determined from the DNA. This table holds some 26,000 clones, 80% to 90% found once.

The clonotype comes from a human donor in a cohort sampled during active COVID-19. The rearrangement links TRBV7-9 to TRBJ1-3, with 7 nucleotides matching TRBD1. The sample taken for sequencing was peripheral blood. CDR3 DNA sequence: TGTGCCAGCACCCTCGGGACAGCCTCTGGAAACACCATATATTTT. This codes for CASTLGTASGNTIYF.